This T cell receptor (beta chain) was sequenced for a study of blood T cell repertoires in COVID-19 (dated by TCRdb to between 2020 and 2021). Notes on the research overall: The collaborator samples originated in the United States, Italy and Spain and spanned the acute and convalescent phases of COVID-19. Deeply sampled blood TCRbeta repertoires from subjects exposed to, actively infected with, or recovered from COVID-19 were included in the dataset. A freely available public database, intended as a resource for researchers studying the immune response to SARS-CoV-2, is where the repertoires were released. HLA class I and class II types, where available, came from metadata supplied by the sample provider rather than from assay-based typing. Samples were obtained from the ongoing ImmuneRACE study (first 160 participants) and from approximately 1,200 subjects provided by 6 global collaborators. Nearly every sample came with metadata listing a de-identified subject ID, COVID-19 status, age in years and sex. The prospective study material was composed of cDNA or gDNA derived from T cells, B-cell-depleted T cells, or PBMCs.

Looking up the germline V gene (reference sequence) yields CDR1 MNHNY and CDR2 SVGAGI. V was cut back by 0 bases and J by 3 bases, leaving a gap of 9 bases between them. The CDR3 contains 15 residues, cysteine and phenylalanine counted. The sequence is cut down to CDR3 DNA, 45 bases in frame from base 1. Collaborating institutions collected whole blood in K2EDTA tubes following their own protocols. For TCRbeta analysis, collaborators shipped samples as frozen whole blood, isolated PBMCs, or DNA extracted from either of those sample types. As to this clone: The specificity of this receptor is unknown. Within one base of it there is no much larger clone, and no base qualities were kept.

TCRbeta CDR3 regions were amplified from genomic DNA using the immunoSEQ Assay, a bias-controlled multiplex PCR. For the original study's pipeline: Within the assay, amplification of reference gene primers was used to estimate how many nucleated cells each sample contained. To quantify the absolute abundance of each unique TCRbeta CDR3 rearrangement, sequence reads were collapsed and filtered. For each sample, productive Simpson clonality was calculated by taking the square root of Simpson's diversity index across productive rearrangements. What TCRdb holds here is the immuneACCESS table cut down to in-frame rearrangements. Part of the clones is not present; checked against another copy, under half of the missing clones reflect an unresolved V gene, and the others are unexplained. V and J calls plus clone size are reproduced from that table; the DNA served to infer D and trimming. The sample has about 70,000 clones on record, approximately 80% of them singletons. Jointly, the top ten make up 20% of the sample.

Points the paper makes about the study in general: How much clinical and demographic metadata was included differed by source and by participant, and the metadata was provided uncurated.

Recombination joined TRBV6-6 with TRBJ1-5; matching of 6 bases hints at TRBD1 as the D gene. The sample consisted of peripheral blood. The receptor was isolated from a woman in her 70s with acute or convalescent COVID-19. The CDR3 region has the sequence CASSYSNRDNQPQHF. The nucleotides are TGTGCCAGCAGTTACTCGAACAGGGACAATCAGCCCCAGCATTTT.